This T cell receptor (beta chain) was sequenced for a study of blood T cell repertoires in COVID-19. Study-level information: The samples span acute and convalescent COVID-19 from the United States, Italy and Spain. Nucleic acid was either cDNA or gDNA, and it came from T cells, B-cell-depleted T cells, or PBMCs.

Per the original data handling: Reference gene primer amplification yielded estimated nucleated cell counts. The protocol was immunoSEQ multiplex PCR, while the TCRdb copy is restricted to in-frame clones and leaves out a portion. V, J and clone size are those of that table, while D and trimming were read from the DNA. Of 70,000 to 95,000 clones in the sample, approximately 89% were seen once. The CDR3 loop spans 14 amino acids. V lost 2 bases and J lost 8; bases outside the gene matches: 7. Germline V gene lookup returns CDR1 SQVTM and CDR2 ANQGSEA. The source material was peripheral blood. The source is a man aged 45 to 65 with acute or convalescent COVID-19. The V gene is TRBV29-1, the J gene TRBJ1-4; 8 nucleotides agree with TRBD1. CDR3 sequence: CSVELGQAQEKLFF. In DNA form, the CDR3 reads TGCAGCGTTGAACTGGGACAGGCCCAAGAAAAACTGTTTTTT.